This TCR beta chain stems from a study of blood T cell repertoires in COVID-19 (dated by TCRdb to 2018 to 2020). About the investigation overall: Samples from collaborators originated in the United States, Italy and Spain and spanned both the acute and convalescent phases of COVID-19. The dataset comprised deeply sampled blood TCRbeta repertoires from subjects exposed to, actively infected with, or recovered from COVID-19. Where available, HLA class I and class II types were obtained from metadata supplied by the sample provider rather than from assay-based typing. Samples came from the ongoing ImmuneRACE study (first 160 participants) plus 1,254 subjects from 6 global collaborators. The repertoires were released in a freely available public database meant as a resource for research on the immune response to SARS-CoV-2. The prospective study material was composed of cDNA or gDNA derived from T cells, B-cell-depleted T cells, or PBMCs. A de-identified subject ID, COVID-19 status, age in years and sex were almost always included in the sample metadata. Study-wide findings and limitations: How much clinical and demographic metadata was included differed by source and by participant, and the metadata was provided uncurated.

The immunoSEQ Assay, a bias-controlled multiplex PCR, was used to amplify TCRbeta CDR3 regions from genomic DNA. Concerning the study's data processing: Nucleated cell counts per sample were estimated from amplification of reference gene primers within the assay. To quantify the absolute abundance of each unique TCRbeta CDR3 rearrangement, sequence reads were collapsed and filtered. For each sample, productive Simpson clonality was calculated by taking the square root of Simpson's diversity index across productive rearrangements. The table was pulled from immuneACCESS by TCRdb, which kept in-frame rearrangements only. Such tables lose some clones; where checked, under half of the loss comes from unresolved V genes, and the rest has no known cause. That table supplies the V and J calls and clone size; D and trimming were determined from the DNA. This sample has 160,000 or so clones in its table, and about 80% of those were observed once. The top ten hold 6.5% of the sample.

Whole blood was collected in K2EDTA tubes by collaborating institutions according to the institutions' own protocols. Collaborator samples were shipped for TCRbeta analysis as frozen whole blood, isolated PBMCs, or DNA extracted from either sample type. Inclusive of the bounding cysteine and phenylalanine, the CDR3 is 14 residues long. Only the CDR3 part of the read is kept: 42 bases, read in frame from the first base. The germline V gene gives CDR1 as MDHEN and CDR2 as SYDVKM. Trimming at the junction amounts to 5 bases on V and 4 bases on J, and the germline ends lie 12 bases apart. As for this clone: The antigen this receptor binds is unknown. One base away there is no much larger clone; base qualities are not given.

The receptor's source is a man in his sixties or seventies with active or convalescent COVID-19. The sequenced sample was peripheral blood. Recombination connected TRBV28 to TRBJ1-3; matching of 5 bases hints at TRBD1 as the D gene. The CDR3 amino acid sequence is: CASSGNAGGNTIYF. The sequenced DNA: TGTGCCAGCAGTGGGAATGCAGGGGGAAACACCATATATTTT.